This entry describes one TCR beta chain. Its antigen remains unidentified. Base qualities are not provided; no much larger clone lies one nucleotide away. This specimen comes from a study of T cells in narcolepsy (dated by TCRdb to 2016 to 2019). Study-level background: Patients with narcolepsy type 1 or type 2 (NT1, NT2) and healthy control donors were enrolled in the study. The study used TCR Vbeta sequencing to track clonotypes in blood and CSF while looking for autoreactive T cells in narcolepsy patients that target self-antigens of hypocretin neurons (hypocretin, TRIB2). Findings and caveats that apply to the study as a whole: In plots comparing CSF and blood CD4+ T cell clonotypes from the same patient, HCRT-specific and TRIB2-specific autoreactive clonotypes were highlighted. According to the report, autoreactive clonotypes were detected serially in the blood of the same patients and of different patients, but not in healthy controls. Certain blood memory CD4+ repertoires from patients and controls had no sequences that matched autoreactive T cell clones. Numbers of sequenced blood memory CD4+ clonotypes were comparable, with averages of about 39,494 in patients and some 30,000 in controls.

In the germline V gene (reference sequence), CDR1 corresponds to MNHEY and CDR2 to SMNVEV. Trimmed from V: 8 bases; trimmed from J: 0 bases; junction bases lacking a gene match: 1. The CDR3 holds 13 amino acids from the cysteine to the phenylalanine. Only the CDR3 part of the read is kept: 39 bases, read in frame from the first base. For TCR Vbeta sequencing, memory CD4+ T cells were sorted ex vivo from the peripheral blood of narcolepsy patients and healthy controls. Libraries came from the immunoSEQ multiplex PCR assay. TCRdb limited this immuneACCESS table to in-frame rearrangements with V and J called. A share of clones is missing; checked studies link under half to unresolved V genes, and the rest is unexplained. The sample has about 30,000 clones on record, roughly 78% of them singletons. Together, the top ten hold over 1% of the sample.

The clonotype was recovered from a human donor with narcolepsy. The sequenced material came from CD45RA- memory CD4+ T cells from PBMCs. In light of the paper, this sample's cell subset or site label describes: memory T cells sorted ex vivo from peripheral blood. The rearrangement joined TRBV27 to TRBJ2-1; 7 central nucleotides agree with TRBD2. The nucleotides read TGTGCCAGCCGCGGGAGCTCCTACAATGAGCAGTTCTTC. Protein translation: CASRGSSYNEQFF.